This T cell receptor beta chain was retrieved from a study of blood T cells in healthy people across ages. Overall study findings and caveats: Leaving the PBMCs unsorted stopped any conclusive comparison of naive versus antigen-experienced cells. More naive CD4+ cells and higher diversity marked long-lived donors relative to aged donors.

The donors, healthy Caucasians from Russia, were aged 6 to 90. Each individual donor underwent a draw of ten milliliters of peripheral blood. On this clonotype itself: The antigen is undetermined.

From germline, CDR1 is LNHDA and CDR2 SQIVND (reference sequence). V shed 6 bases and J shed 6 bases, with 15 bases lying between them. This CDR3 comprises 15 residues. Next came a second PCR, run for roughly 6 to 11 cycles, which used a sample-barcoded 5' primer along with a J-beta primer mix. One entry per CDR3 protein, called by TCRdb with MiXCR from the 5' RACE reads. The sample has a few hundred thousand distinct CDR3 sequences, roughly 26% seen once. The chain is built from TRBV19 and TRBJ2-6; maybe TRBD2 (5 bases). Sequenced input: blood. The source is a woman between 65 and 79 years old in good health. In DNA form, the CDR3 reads TGTGCCAGTAGCCGTACCGGGAAGGAGGCCAACGTCCTGACTTTC. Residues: CASSRTGKEANVLTF.